These T cell receptor beta chains were read from a single sample in a study of identifying expanded T cells in peripheral blood. Profiled with immunoSEQ multiplex PCR; TCRdb holds only in-frame clones, not every one. The repertoire holds about 82,000 clones, with around 90% as singletons. The sequencing input was blood. All receptors come from a person between 18 and 75 years old in good health. The CDR3 runs from the conserved cysteine through the conserved F or W. A D gene is named only where the DNA matches it firmly. Where a row states a size, it is once, few, many or the class of an expanded clone; other rows omit it.

TRBV7-8	NA	NA	TRBJ1-1	TGTGCCAGCAGCTTATCGGGGGCCGGTGGGAACACTGAAGCTTTCTTT	CASSLSGAGGNTEAFF
TRBV2	NA	NA	TRBJ1-5	TGTGCCAGCAGTGTTCGAGGACTCCTTACCATTAATCAGCCCCAGCATTTT	CASSVRGLLTINQPQHF
TRBV9	TRBD2	NA	TRBJ2-2	TGTGCCAGCAGCGTAGGGAATTGGAGCGGGAAGAGGACTGGGGAGCTGTTTTTT	CASSVGNWSGKRTGELFF
TRBV7-3	TRBD1	NA	TRBJ1-2	TGTGCCAGCAGCGCCGGGACAGGCTATGGCTACACCTTC	CASSAGTGYGYTF
TRBV5-6	NA	NA	TRBJ1-5	TGTGCCAGCAGCTCAAAGTGGGCGACGGATAATCAGCCCCAGCATTTT	CASSSKWATDNQPQHF
TRBV11-2	NA	once	TRBJ2-7	TGTGCCAGCAGCTTAGCAGTCTACGAGCAGTACTTC	CASSLAVYEQYF
TRBV11-2	TRBD1	NA	TRBJ1-1	TGTGCCAGCAGCCCGGGGGACAGGGGGCCGGCCGGGAAAGCTTTCTTT	CASSPGDRGPAGKAFF
TRBV5-4	NA	NA	TRBJ1-1	TGTGCCAGCAGCTGGGGGACCCCTGCGGGAAACACTGAAGCTTTCTTT	CASSWGTPAGNTEAFF
TRBV29-1	TRBD2	NA	TRBJ2-1	TGCAGCGCAGAGACTAGCGGGCTGACAAATTCCTACAATGAGCAGTTCTTC	CSAETSGLTNSYNEQFF
TRBV19	NA	once	TRBJ2-2	TGTGCCAGTAGTATAACCGCGGCCGGGGAGCTGTTTTTT	CASSITAAGELFF
TRBV10-2	NA	NA	TRBJ2-1	TGCGCCAGCAGTTGGGACCGCTACAATGAGCAGTTCTTC	CASSWDRYNEQFF
TRBV5-4	NA	NA	TRBJ1-1	TGTGCCAGCAGCCTGGGAGGGGTGCGCACTGAAGCTTTCTTT	CASSLGGVRTEAFF
TRBV5-1	TRBD1	NA	TRBJ2-7	TGCGCCAGCAGCTTGGGAGGGACAGGACCATACGAGCAGTACTTC	CASSLGGTGPYEQYF
TRBV2	TRBD1	NA	TRBJ1-5	TGTGCCAGTCGGCCGGGACAGCTCAATCAGCCCCAGCATTTT	CASRPGQLNQPQHF
TRBV6-1	TRBD1	NA	TRBJ1-2	TGTGCCAGCAGTGTCCTGGACAGGGGGCCTGGCTACACCTTC	CASSVLDRGPGYTF
TRBV29-1	NA	few	TRBJ2-1	TGCAGCGTTGAGGCCCGGCAGGGGTCCTACAATGAGCAGTTCTTC	CSVEARQGSYNEQFF
TRBV5-1	NA	NA	TRBJ2-3	TGCGCCAGCAGCTTGGCCCTGGACATATCAGATACGCAGTATTTT	CASSLALDISDTQYF
TRBV10-3	NA	NA	TRBJ1-1	TGTGCCATCAGTGAGTCGCGCGGGGGGCAGGTCCACACTGAAGCTTTCTTT	CAISESRGGQVHTEAFF
TRBV5-1	NA	NA	TRBJ1-2	TGCGCCAGCAGCTTGGGAGGGACTGGAACACACTATGGCTACACCTTC	CASSLGGTGTHYGYTF
TRBV6-1	NA	NA	TRBJ2-1	TGTGCCAGCAATCCAGGCAATAGCTACAATGAGCAGTTCTTC	CASNPGNSYNEQFF
TRBV19	TRBD1	NA	TRBJ1-1	TGTGCCAGTAGTGGGACAGGGGGGGTCACTGAAGCTTTCTTT	CASSGTGGVTEAFF
TRBV6-5	NA	NA	TRBJ2-4	TGTGCCAGCAGAGACTCTGGGGGCATTCAGTACTTC	CASRDSGGIQYF
TRBV19	NA	NA	TRBJ2-2	TGTGCCAGCAATATGATGGACAGCTACACCGGGGAGCTGTTTTTT	CASNMMDSYTGELFF
TRBV30	NA	few	TRBJ1-6	TGTGCCTGGAGATTCACAAACTCCTATAATTCACCCCTCCACTTT	CAWRFTNSYNSPLHF
TRBV1	NA	NA	TRBJ2-1	TGCACCAGCAGCCAAGGCCCATCTTTGGTTGGGTTCTTC	CTSSQGPSLVGFF
TRBV9	TRBD2	NA	TRBJ2-2	TGTGCCAGCAGCACCCCTAGCGGGGGGGTAGCCGGGGAGCTGTTTTTT	CASSTPSGGVAGELFF
TRBV6-1	TRBD1	NA	TRBJ1-5	TGTGCCAGCAGCACGACAGGGTTATATCAGCCCCAGCATTTT	CASSTTGLYQPQHF
TRBV5-5	NA	NA	TRBJ2-6	TGTGCCAGCAGCCTCGGGACAGGGGCCAACGTCCTGACTTTC	CASSLGTGANVLTF
TRBV19	NA	few	TRBJ1-5	TGTGCCAGTAGTTCATCAATCTATAGCAATCAGCCCCAGCATTTT	CASSSSIYSNQPQHF
TRBV30	TRBD1	NA	TRBJ2-7	TGTGCCTGGAGCCCTAAGGGGGCTTACGAGCAGTACTTC	CAWSPKGAYEQYF
TRBV4-1	TRBD2	NA	TRBJ2-1	TGCGCCAGTAGCCATGGAGCGGGAGTCGTCTACAATGAGCAGTTCTTC	CASSHGAGVVYNEQFF
TRBV29-1	NA	NA	TRBJ1-3	TGCAGCGTTGTCACAACTGGAAACACCATATATTTT	CSVVTTGNTIYF
TRBV5-6	TRBD2	NA	TRBJ2-2	TGTGCCAGCAGCGGAGCGGGGGGTCGGGCTGGCGGGGAGCTGTTTTTT	CASSGAGGRAGGELFF
TRBV4-1	NA	NA	TRBJ1-3	TGCGCCAGCGGGCCTCTCTCTGGAAACACCATATATTTT	CASGPLSGNTIYF
TRBV6-1	NA	NA	TRBJ2-4	TGTGCCAGCAGTACTCCGGGACCAGTAAACATTCAGTACTTC	CASSTPGPVNIQYF
TRBV5-1	NA	NA	TRBJ2-7	TGCGCCAGCAGCTTGGCCGGGCAGGGTCCGAGCGAGCAGTACTTC	CASSLAGQGPSEQYF
TRBV19	NA	once	TRBJ1-2	TGTGCCAGTAGTATTTGGCCCCGGACAGATCGCTATGGCTACACCTTC	CASSIWPRTDRYGYTF
TRBV19	TRBD1	NA	TRBJ1-1	TGTGCCAGTAGTTTCGACAGGGCAGCTTTCTTT	CASSFDRAAFF
TRBV5-4	NA	NA	TRBJ2-7	TGTGCCAGCAGCTTGGTGGGCTTGCCCTCCTACGAGCAGTACTTC	CASSLVGLPSYEQYF
TRBV18	NA	NA	TRBJ2-5	TGTGCCAGCTCACCACCCACATCGTCTGGGTTCCAAGAGACCCAGTACTTC	CASSPPTSSGFQETQYF
TRBV6-6	TRBD2	NA	TRBJ2-2	TGTGCCAGCAGTTACAGCGGGAGGGCCGACACCGGGGAGCTGTTTTTT	CASSYSGRADTGELFF
TRBV5-4	NA	NA	TRBJ2-3	TGTGCCAGCAGCTTTGTGCCAGGGACAACAGATACGCAGTATTTT	CASSFVPGTTDTQYF
TRBV30	NA	NA	TRBJ2-5	TGTGCCTGGGCTCGAGAGGTTCTGACCCAGTACTTC	CAWAREVLTQYF
TRBV7-9	NA	NA	TRBJ1-3	TGTGCCAGCAGCTTAGTGGAGGGGCTGACTCCCGGAAACACCATATATTTT	CASSLVEGLTPGNTIYF
TRBV30	NA	few	TRBJ1-5	TGTGCCTGGAGTGAACAGGGAAATCAGCCCCAGCATTTT	CAWSEQGNQPQHF
TRBV18	NA	few	TRBJ1-1	TGTGCCAGCTCGAGGACAGAGTTGAACACTGAAGCTTTCTTT	CASSRTELNTEAFF
TRBV5-1	NA	NA	TRBJ1-1	TGCGCCAGCAGATCTATACAGGGCCTGAACACTGAAGCTTTCTTT	CASRSIQGLNTEAFF
TRBV5-1	NA	NA	TRBJ2-7	TGCGCCAGCAGCTCCAGGGGATACGAGCAGTACTTC	CASSSRGYEQYF
TRBV7-3	TRBD1	NA	TRBJ1-6	TGTGCCAGCAGCTCCTCCCCTACAGGGGTCAATTCACCCCTCCACTTT	CASSSSPTGVNSPLHF
TRBV19	NA	NA	TRBJ1-5	TGTGCCAGTAGCCGATCCCACAATCAGCCCCAGCATTTT	CASSRSHNQPQHF
TRBV11-2	NA	NA	TRBJ2-3	TGTGCCAGCAGCTCATCCGGGATGCTCACAGATACGCAGTATTTT	CASSSSGMLTDTQYF